This TCR beta chain came from a study of CD8+CD57+ T cells in acquired aplastic anemia. This clonotype was observed many times. Template material for TCR beta VDJ and CDR3 profiling consisted of genomic DNA. Each CDR3 protein is one row after TCRdb ran MiXCR on the reads. The table includes 150,000 to 200,000 distinct CDR3 sequences, 55% to 70% detected once. The TCR comes from a human donor with severe aplastic anemia or a healthy control (not recorded which). Input material: sorted CD4+, CD8+, or CD8+CD57+ T cells (not recorded which) from PBMCs.

CDR3 in amino acids: CASSPFLGPKQETQYF. The CDR3 region has the DNA TGTGCCAGCAGCCCCTTCCTGGGACCGAAACAAGAGACCCAGTACTTC. The rearrangement joins TRBV3-1 to TRBJ2-5; D assignment may be TRBD1 or TRBD2 (5 bases each). The CDR3 length is 16 residues. Germline CDR1 LGHDT, CDR2 YNNKEL (reference sequence). The V gene lost 4 bases and the J gene lost 2 bases, with 17 bases spanning the gap.